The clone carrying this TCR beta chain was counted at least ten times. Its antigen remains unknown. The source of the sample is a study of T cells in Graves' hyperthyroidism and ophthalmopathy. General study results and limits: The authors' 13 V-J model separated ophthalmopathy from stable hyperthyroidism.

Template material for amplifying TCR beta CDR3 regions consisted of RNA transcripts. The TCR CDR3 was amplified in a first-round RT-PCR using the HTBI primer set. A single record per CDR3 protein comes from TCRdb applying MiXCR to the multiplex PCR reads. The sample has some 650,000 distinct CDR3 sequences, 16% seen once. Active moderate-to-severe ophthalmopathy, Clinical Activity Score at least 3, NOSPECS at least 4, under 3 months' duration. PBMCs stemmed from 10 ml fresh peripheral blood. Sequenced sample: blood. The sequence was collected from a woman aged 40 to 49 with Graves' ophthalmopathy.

The CDR3 here is CSARLGGETQYF. The CDR3 coding sequence is TGCAGTGCTAGACTAGGGGGTGAGACCCAGTACTTC. V gene TRBV20-1 combines with J gene TRBJ2-5, with D perhaps TRBD1 (6 bases). The CDR3 contains 12 residues. Trimming left V 2 bases short and J 5 bases short, with 9 bases between. CDR1 is DFQATT and CDR2 is SNEGSKA in the germline V gene (reference sequence).